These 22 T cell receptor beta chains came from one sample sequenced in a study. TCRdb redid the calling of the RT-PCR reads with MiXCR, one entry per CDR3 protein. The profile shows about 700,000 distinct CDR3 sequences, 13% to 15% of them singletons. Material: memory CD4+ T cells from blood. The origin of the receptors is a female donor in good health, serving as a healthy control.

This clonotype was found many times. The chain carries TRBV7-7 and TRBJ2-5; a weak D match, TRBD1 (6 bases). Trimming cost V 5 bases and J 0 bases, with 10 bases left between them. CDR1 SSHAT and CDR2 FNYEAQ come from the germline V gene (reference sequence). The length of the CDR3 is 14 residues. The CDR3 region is CASSRDTYQETQYF. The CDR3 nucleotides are TGTGCCAGCAGCAGGGACACCTACCAAGAGACCCAGTACTTC.

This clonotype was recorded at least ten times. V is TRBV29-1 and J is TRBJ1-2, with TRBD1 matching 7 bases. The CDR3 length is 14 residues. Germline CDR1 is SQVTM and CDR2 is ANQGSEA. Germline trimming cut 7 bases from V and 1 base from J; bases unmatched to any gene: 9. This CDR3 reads CSAEDRLLNYGYTF. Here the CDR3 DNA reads TGCAGCGCTGAGGACAGGCTCCTTAACTATGGCTACACCTTC.

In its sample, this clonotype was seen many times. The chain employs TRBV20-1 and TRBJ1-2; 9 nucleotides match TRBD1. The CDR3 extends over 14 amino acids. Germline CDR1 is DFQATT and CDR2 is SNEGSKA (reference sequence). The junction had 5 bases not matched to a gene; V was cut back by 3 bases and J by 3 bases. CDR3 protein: CSARRGQGHYGYTF. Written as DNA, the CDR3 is TGCAGTGCTAGGAGGGGACAGGGTCACTATGGCTACACCTTC.

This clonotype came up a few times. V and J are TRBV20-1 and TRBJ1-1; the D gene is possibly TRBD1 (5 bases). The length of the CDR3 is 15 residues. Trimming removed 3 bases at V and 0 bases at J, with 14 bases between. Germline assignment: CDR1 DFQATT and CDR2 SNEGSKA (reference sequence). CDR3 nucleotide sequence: TGCAGTGCTAGTGCGAATCAGGGCGTGAACACTGAAGCTTTCTTT. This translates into CSASANQGVNTEAFF.

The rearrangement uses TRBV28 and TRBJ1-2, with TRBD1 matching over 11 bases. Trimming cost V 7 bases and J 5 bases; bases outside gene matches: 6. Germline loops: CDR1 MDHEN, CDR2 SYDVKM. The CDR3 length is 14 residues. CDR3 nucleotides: TGTGCCAGCATCCCGGGACAGGGGGGATATGGCTACACCTTC. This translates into CASIPGQGGYGYTF.

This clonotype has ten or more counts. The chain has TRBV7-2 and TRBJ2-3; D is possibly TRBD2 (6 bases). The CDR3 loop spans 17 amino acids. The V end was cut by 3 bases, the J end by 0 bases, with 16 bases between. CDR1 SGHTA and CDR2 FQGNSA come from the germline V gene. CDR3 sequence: CASSFGLLARSTDTQYF. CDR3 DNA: TGTGCCAGCAGCTTTGGCCTTCTAGCGCGGAGCACAGATACGCAGTATTTT.

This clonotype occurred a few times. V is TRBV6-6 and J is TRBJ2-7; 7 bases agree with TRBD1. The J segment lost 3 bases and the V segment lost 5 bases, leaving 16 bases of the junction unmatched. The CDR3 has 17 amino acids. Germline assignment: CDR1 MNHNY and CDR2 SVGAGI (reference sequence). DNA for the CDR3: TGTGCCAGCAGTAAGACCCCACCGGGACAGACTTTCTACGAGCAGTACTTC. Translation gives CASSKTPPGQTFYEQYF.

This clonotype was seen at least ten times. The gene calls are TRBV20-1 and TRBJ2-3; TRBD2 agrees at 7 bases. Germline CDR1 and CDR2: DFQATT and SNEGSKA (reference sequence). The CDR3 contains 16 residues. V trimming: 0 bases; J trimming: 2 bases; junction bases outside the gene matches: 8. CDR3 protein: CSARDLTGGATDTQYF. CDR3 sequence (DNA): TGCAGTGCTAGAGATTTGACGGGGGGTGCCACAGATACGCAGTATTTT.

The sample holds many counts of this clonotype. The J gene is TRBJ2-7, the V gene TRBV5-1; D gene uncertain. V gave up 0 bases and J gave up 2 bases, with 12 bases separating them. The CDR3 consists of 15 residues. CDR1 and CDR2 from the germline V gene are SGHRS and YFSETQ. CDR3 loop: CASSLGIESPYEQYF. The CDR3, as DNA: TGCGCCAGCAGCTTGGGCATCGAGTCCCCCTACGAGCAGTACTTC.

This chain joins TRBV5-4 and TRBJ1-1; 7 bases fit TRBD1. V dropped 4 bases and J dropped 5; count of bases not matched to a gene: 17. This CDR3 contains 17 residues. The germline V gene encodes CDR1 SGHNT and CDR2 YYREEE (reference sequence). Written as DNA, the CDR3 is TGTGCCAGCAGCCCGAGCCTAAAACAGGGGAGATTTACTGAAGCTTTCTTT. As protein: CASSPSLKQGRFTEAFF.

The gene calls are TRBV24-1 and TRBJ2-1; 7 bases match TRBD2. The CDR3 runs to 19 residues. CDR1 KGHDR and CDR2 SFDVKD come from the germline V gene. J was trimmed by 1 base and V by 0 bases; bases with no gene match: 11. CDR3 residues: CATSDLKGGSHYSYNEQFF. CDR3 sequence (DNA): TGTGCCACCAGTGATTTGAAAGGCGGGAGCCACTATTCCTACAATGAGCAGTTCTTC.

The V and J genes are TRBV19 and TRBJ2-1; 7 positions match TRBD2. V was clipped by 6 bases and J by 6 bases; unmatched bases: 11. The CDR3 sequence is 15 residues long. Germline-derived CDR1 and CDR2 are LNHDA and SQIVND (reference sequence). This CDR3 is CASSAGTTAFNEQFF. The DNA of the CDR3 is TGTGCCAGTAGCGCCGGGACTACCGCTTTCAATGAGCAGTTCTTC. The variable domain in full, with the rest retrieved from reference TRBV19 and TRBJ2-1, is DGGITQSPKYLFRKEGQNVTLSCEQNLNHDAMYWYRQDPGQGLRLIYYSQIVNDFQKGDIAEGYSVSREKKESFPLTVTSAQKNPTAFYLCASSAGTTAFNEQFFGPGTRLTVL.

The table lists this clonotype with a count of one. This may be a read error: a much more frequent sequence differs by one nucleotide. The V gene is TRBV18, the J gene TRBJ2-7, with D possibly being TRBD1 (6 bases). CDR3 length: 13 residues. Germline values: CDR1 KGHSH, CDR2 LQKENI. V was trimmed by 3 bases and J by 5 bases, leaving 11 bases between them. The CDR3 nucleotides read TGTGCCAGCTCACCCCAGGGGAGCGACGAGCAGTACTTC. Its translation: CASSPQGSDEQYF.

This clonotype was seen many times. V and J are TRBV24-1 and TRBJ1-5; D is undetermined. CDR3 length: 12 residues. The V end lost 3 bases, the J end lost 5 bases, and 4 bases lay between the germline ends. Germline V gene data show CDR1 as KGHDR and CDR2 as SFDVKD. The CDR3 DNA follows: TGTGCCACCAGTGATCCTGATCAGCCCCAGCATTTT. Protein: CATSDPDQPQHF.

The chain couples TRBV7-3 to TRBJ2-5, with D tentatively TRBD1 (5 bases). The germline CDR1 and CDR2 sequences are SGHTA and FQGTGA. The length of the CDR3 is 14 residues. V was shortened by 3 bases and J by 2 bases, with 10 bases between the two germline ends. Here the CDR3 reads CASSLSPGQETQYF. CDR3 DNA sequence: TGTGCCAGCAGCTTGTCGCCAGGGCAAGAGACCCAGTACTTC.

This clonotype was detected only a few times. In DNA, the CDR3 is TGTGCCAGCAGCCCCTGGGACAGGGCTCAGCCCCAGCATTTT. Translation gives CASSPWDRAQPQHF. J is TRBJ1-5 and V is TRBV7-2; 9 bases match TRBD1. The germline V gene has CDR1 SGHTA and CDR2 FQGNSA. CDR3 length equals 14 residues. Trimming took 5 bases from V and 6 from J; bases not matched to a gene: 5.

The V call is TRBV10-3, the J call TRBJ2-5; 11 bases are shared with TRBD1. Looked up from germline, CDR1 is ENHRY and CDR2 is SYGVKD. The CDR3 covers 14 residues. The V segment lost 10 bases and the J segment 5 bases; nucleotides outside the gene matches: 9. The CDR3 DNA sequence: TGTGCCACAAACCGGGACAGGGGGTTCGAGACCCAGTACTTC. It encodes CATNRDRGFETQYF.

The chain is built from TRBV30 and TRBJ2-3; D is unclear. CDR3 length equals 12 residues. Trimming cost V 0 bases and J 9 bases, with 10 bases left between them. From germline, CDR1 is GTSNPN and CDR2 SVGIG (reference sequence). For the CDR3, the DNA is TGTGCCTGGAGTGTACAAGGACCGACGCAGTATTTT. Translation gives CAWSVQGPTQYF.

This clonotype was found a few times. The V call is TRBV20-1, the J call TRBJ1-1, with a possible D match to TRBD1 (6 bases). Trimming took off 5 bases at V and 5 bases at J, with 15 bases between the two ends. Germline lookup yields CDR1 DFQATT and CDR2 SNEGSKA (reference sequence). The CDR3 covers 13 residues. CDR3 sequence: CSAYGGPGTEAFF. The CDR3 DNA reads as TGCAGTGCTTACGGGGGGCCGGGAACTGAAGCTTTCTTT.

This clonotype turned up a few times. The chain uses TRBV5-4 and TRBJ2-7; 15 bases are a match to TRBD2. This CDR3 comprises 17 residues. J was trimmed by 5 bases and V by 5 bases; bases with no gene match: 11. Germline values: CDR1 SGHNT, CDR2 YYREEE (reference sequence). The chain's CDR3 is CASRTGTSGGTLNEQYF. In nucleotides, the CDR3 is TGTGCCAGCAGGACCGGGACTAGCGGGGGGACATTAAACGAGCAGTACTTC.

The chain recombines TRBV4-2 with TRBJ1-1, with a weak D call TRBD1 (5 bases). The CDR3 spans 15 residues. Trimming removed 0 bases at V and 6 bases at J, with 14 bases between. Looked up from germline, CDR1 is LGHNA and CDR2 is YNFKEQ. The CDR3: CASSQEAGLGAEAFF. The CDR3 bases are TGTGCCAGCAGCCAAGAGGCTGGTCTAGGGGCTGAAGCTTTCTTT.

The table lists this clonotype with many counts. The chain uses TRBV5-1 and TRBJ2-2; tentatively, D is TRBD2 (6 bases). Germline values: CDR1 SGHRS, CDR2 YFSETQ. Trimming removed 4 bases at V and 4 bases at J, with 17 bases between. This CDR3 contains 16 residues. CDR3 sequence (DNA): TGCGCCAGCAGCCCCCAGCGGAGGGTAACCACCGGGGAGCTGTTTTTT. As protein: CASSPQRRVTTGELFF.